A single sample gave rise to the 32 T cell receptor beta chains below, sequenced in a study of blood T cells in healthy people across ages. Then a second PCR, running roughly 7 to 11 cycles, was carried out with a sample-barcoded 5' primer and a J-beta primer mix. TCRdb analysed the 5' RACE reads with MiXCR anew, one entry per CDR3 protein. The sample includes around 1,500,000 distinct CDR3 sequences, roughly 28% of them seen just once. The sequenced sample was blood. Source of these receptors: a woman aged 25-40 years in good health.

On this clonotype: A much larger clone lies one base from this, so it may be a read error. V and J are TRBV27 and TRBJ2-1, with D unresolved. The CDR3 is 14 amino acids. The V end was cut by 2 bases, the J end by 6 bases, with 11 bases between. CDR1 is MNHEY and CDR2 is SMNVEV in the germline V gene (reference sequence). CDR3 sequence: CASSLGLGCNEQFF. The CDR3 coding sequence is TGTGCCAGCAGTTTAGGGCTGGGCTGCAATGAGCAGTTCTTC.

The CDR3, as DNA: TGCGCCAGCAGCCAAGCTACCAGACGGGTCGAAGAGACCCAGTACTTC. Encoded protein: CASSQATRRVEETQYF. The chain uses TRBV4-1 and TRBJ2-5; no definite D call. This CDR3 has 16 amino acids. The V gene lost 1 base and the J gene lost 3 bases, with 15 bases spanning the gap. Germline V gene data show CDR1 as MGHRA and CDR2 as YSYEKL.

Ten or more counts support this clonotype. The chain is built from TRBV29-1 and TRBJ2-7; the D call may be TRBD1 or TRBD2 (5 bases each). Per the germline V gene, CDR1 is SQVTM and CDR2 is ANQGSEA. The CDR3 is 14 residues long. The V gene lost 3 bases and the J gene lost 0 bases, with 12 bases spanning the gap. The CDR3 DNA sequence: TGCAGCGTTGAGGGGGACGGAATCTCCTACGAGCAGTACTTC. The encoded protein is CSVEGDGISYEQYF.

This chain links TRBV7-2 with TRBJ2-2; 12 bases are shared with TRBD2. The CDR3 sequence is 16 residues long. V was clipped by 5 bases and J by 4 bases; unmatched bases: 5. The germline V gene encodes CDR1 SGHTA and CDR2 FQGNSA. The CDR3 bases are TGTGCCAGCAGCCCTCCGGGACTAGCGGGCACCGGGGAGCTGTTTTTT. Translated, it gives CASSPPGLAGTGELFF.

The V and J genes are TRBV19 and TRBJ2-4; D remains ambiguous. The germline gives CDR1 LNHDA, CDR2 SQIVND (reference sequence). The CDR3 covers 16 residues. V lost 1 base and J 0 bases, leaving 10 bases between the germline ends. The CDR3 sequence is CASSIGARLAKNIQYF. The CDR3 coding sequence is TGTGCCAGTAGTATAGGGGCCAGACTAGCCAAAAACATTCAGTACTTC. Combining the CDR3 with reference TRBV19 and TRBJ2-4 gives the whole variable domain DGGITQSPKYLFRKEGQNVTLSCEQNLNHDAMYWYRQDPGQGLRLIYYSQIVNDFQKGDIAEGYSVSREKKESFPLTVTSAQKNPTAFYLCASSIGARLAKNIQYFGAGTRLSVL.

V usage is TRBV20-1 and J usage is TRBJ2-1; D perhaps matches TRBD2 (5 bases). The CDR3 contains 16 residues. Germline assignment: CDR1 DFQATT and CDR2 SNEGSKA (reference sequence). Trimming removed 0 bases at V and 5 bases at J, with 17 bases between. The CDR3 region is CSARDVYSGADNEQFF. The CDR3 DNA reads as TGCAGTGCTAGAGATGTTTACAGCGGAGCAGACAATGAGCAGTTCTTC.

The CDR3 DNA is TGTGCCAGCAGCTCCCCACAGGGGGCTAATTCACCCCTCCACTTT. Translated: CASSSPQGANSPLHF. This sequence joins TRBV7-2 and TRBJ1-6, with 9 bases lining up with TRBD1. The trim removed 4 bases at V and 6 bases at J, leaving 4 bases unmatched. The CDR3 loop spans 15 amino acids. The germline V gene encodes CDR1 SGHTA and CDR2 FQGNSA.

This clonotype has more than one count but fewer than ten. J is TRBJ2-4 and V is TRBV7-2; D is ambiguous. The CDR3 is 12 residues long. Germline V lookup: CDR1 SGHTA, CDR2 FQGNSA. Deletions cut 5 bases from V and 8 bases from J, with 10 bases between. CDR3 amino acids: CASSLLKDIQYF. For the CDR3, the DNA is TGTGCCAGCAGCCTACTGAAGGACATTCAGTACTTC. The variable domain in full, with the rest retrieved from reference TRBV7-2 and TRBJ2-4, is GAGVSQSPSNKVTEKGKDVELRCDPISGHTALYWYRQSLGQGLEFLIYFQGNSAPDKSGLPSDRFSAERTGGSVSTLTIQRTQQEDSAVYLCASSLLKDIQYFGAGTRLSVL.

The CDR3 reads CSARDTTASSYNEQFF. In DNA form, the CDR3 reads TGCAGTGCTAGAGATACGACGGCCTCCTCCTACAATGAGCAGTTCTTC. The chain recombines TRBV20-1 with TRBJ2-1; no clear D gene. The V and J ends lost 0 bases and 0 bases respectively, with 12 bases between them. The CDR3 runs to 16 residues. Per the germline V gene, CDR1 is DFQATT and CDR2 is SNEGSKA (reference sequence).

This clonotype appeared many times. The CDR3 loop reads CASALWKYEQYF. The CDR3 region has the DNA TGTGCCAGCGCCTTGTGGAAATACGAGCAGTACTTC. The V call is TRBV12-3 or TRBV12-4, the J call TRBJ2-7; D unresolved. Trimming removed 8 bases at V and 4 bases at J, with 12 bases between. The CDR3 covers 12 residues.

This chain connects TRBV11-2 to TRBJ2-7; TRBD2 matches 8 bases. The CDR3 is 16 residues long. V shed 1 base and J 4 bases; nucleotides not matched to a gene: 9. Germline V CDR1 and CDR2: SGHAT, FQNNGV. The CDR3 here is CASSLGPAGGTYEQYF. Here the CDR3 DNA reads TGTGCCAGCAGCTTAGGACCCGCGGGAGGAACGTACGAGCAGTACTTC.

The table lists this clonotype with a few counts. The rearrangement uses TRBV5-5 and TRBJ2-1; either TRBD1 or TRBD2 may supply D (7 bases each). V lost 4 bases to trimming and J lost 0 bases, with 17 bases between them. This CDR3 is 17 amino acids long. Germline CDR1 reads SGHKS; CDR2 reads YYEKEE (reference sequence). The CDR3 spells CASSQGGSRGSYNEQFF. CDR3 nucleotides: TGTGCCAGCAGCCAGGGGGGGAGTCGAGGCTCCTACAATGAGCAGTTCTTC.

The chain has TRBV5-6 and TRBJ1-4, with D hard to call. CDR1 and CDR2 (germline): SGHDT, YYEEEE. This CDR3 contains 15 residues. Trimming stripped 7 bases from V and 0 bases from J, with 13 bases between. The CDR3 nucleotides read TGTGCCAGCGGCCTATACAGAGCAACTAATGAAAAACTGTTTTTT. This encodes CASGLYRATNEKLFF.

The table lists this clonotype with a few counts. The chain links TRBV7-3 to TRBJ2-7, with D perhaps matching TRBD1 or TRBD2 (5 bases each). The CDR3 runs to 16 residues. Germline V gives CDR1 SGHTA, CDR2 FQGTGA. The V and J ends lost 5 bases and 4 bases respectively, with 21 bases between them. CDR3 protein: CASSPLAGRDSYEQYF. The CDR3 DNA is TGTGCCAGCAGCCCCCTCGCGGGCAGGGATTCGTACGAGCAGTACTTC.

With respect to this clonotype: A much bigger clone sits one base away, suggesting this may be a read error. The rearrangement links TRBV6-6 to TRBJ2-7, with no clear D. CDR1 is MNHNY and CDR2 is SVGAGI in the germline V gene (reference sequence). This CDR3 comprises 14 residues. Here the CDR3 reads CTSSYSKTSYEQYF. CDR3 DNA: TGTACCAGCAGTTACTCGAAAACTTCCTACGAGCAGTACTTC.

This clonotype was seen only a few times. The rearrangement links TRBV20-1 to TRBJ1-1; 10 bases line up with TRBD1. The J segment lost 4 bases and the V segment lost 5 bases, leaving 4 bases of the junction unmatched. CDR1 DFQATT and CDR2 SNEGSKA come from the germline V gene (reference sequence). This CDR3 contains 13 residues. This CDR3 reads CSARTGGGTEAFF. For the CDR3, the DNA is TGCAGTGCTCGGACAGGGGGTGGCACTGAAGCTTTCTTT.

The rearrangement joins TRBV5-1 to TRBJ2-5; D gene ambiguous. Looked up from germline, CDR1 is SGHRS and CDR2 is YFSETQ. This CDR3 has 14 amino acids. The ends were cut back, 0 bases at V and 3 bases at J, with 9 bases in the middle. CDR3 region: CASSLGPPEETQYF. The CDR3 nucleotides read TGCGCCAGCAGCTTGGGACCTCCGGAAGAGACCCAGTACTTC.

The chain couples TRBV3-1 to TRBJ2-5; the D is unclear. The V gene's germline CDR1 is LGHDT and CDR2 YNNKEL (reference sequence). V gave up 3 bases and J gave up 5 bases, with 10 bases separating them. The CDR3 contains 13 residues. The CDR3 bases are TGTGCCAGCAGCCATATCAATAGGGAGACCCAGTACTTC. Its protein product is CASSHINRETQYF.

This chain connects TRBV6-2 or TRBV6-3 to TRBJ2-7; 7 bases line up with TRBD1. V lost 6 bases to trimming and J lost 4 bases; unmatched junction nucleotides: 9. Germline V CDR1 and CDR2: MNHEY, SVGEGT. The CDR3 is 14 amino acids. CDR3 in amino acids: CASRDIKQGYEQYF. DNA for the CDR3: TGTGCCAGCAGGGATATAAAACAGGGGTACGAGCAGTACTTC.

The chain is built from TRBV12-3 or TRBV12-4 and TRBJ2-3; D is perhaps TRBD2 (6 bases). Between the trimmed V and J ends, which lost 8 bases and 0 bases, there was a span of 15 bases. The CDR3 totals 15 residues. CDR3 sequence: CASQRDFLSTDTQYF. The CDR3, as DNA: TGTGCCAGCCAGAGGGACTTCTTGAGCACAGATACGCAGTATTTT.

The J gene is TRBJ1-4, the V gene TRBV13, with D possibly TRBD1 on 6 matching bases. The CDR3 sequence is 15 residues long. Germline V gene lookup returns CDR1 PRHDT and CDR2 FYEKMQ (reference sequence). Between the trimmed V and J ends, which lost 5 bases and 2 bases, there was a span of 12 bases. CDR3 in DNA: TGTGCCAGCAGCGCCAGGGGTACCACTAATGAAAAACTGTTTTTT. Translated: CASSARGTTNEKLFF.

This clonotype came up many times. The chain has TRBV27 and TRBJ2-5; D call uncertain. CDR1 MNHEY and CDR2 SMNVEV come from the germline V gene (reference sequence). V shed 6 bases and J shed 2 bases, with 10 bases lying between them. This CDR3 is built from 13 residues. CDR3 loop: CASRTPPQETQYF. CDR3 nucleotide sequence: TGTGCCAGCAGAACACCTCCACAAGAGACCCAGTACTTC.

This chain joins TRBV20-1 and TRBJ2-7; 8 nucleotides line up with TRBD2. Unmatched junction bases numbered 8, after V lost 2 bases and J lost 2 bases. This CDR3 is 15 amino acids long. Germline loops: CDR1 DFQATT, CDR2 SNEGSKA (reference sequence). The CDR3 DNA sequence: TGCAGTGCTAGAAAAGCGGGGGCCGTAACCTACGAGCAGTACTTC. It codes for CSARKAGAVTYEQYF.

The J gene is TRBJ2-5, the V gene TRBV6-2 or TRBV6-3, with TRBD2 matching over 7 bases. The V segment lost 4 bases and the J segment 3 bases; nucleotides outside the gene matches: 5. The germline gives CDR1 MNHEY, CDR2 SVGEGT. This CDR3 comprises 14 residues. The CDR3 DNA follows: TGTGCCAGCAGTTCCTCAGGGACTAAAGAGACCCAGTACTTC. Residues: CASSSSGTKETQYF.

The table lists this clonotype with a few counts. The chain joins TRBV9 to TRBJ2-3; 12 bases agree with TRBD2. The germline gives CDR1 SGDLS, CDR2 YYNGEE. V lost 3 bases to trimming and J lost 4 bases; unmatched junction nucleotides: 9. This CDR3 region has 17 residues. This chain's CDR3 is CASSAWTSGVLADTQYF. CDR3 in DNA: TGTGCCAGCAGCGCTTGGACTAGCGGGGTGTTGGCAGATACGCAGTATTTT.

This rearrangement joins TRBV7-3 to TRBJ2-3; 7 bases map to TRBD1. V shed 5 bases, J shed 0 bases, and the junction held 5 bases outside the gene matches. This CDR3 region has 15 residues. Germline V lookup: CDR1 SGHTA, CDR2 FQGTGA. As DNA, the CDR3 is TGTGCCAGCAGCATGACAGGGCTTAGCACAGATACGCAGTATTTT. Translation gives CASSMTGLSTDTQYF.

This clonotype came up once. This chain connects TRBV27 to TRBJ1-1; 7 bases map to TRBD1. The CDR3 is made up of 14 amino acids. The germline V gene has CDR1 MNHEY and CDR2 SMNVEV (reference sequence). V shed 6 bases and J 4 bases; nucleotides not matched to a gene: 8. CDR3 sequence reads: CASRLQGTVTEAFF. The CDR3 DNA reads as TGTGCCAGCAGACTACAGGGGACAGTCACTGAAGCTTTCTTT.

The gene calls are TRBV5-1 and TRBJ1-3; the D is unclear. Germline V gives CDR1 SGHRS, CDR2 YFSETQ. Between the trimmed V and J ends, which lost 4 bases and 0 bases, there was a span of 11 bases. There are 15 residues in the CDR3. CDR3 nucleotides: TGCGCCAGCAGCCTGGACTGGGACTCTGGAAACACCATATATTTT. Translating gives CASSLDWDSGNTIYF.

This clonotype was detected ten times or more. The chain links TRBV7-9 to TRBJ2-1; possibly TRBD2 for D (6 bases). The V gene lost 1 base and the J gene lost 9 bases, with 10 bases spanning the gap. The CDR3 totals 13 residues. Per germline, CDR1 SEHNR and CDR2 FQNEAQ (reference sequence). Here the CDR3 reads CASSLVGGFEQFF. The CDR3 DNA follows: TGTGCCAGCAGCTTAGTGGGAGGATTTGAGCAGTTCTTC.

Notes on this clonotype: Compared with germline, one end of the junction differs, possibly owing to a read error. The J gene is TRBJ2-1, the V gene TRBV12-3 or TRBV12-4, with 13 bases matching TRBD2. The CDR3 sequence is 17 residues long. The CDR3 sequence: CASRLGGGLAGANEQFF. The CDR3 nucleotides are TGTGCCAGCCGTTTGGGGGGTGGACTAGCGGGAGCCAATGAGCAGTTCTTC.

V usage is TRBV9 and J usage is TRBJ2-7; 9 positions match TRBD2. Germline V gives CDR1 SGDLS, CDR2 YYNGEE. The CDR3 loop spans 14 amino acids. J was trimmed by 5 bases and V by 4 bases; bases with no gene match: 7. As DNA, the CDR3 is TGTGCCAGCAGCTTATCCGGGACTAGCCACGAGCAGTACTTC. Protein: CASSLSGTSHEQYF.

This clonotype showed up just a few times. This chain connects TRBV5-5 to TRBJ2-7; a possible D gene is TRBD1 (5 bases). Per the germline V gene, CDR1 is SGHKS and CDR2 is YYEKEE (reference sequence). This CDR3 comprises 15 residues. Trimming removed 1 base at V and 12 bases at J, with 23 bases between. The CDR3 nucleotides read TGTGCCAGCAGCTTGCTTTTGGACACTAACTATTTCAGGTACTTC. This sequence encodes CASSLLLDTNYFRYF.